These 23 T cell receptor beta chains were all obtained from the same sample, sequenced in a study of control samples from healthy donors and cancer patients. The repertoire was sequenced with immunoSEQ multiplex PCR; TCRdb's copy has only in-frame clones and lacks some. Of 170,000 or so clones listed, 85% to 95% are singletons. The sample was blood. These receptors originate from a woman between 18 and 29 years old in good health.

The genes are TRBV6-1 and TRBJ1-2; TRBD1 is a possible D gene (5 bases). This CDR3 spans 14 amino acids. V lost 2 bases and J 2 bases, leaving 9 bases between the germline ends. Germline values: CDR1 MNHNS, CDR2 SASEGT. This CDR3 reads CASSESQGNYGYTF. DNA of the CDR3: TGTGCCAGCAGTGAAAGTCAGGGCAACTATGGCTACACCTTC.

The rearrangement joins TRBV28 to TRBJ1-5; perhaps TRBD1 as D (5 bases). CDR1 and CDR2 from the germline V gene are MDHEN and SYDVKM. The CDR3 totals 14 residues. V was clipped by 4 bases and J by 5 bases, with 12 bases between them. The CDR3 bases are TGTGCCAGCAGTTCCAGACGGGGGGATCAGCCCCAGCATTTT. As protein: CASSSRRGDQPQHF. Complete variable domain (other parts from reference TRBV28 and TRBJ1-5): DVKVTQSSRYLVKRTGEKVFLECVQDMDHENMFWYRQDPGLGLRLIYFSYDVKMKEKGDIPEGYSVSREKKERFSLILESASTNQTSMYLCASSSRRGDQPQHFGDGTRLSIL.

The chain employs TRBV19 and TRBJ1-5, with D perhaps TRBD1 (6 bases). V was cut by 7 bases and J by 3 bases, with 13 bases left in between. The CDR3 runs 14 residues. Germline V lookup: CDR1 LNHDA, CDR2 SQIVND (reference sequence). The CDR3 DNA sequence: TGTGCCAGTACCATCGGACAGCTCAATCAGCCCCAGCATTTT. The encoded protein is CASTIGQLNQPQHF.

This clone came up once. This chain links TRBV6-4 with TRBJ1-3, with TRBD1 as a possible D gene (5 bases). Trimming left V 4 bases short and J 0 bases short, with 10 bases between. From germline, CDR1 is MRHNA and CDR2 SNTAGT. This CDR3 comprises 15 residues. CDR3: CASSATGRSGNTIYF. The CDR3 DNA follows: TGTGCCAGCAGTGCCACAGGCCGCTCTGGAAACACCATATATTTT.

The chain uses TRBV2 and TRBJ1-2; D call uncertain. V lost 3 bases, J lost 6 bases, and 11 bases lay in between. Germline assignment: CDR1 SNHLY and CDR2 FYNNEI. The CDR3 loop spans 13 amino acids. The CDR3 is CASSDSGPDGYTF. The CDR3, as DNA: TGTGCCAGCAGTGATTCAGGCCCCGATGGCTACACCTTC.

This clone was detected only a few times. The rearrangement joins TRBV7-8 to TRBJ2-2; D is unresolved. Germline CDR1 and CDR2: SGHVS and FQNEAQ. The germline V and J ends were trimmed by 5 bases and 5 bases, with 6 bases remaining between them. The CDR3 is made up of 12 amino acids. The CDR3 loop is CASSEMTGELFF. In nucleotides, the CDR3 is TGTGCCAGCAGCGAGATGACCGGGGAGCTGTTTTTT.

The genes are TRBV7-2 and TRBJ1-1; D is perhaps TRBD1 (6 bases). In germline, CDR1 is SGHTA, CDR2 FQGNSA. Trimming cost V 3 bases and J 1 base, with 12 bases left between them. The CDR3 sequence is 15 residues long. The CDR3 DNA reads TGTGCCAGCAGCTTGAAGACAGGTCGGAACACTGAAGCTTTCTTT. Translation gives CASSLKTGRNTEAFF.

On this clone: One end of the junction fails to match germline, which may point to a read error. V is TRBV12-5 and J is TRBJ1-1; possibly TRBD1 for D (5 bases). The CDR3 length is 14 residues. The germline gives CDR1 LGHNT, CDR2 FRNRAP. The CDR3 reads CANGFGGIGAEAFF. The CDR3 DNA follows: TGTGCTAATGGTTTCGGGGGGATAGGTGCTGAAGCTTTCTTT.

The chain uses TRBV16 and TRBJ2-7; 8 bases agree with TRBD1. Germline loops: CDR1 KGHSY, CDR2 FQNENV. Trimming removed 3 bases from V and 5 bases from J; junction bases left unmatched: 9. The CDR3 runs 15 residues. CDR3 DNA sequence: TGTGCCAGCAGCCAGTCGAGACAGGGGACCAACGAGCAGTACTTC. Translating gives CASSQSRQGTNEQYF.

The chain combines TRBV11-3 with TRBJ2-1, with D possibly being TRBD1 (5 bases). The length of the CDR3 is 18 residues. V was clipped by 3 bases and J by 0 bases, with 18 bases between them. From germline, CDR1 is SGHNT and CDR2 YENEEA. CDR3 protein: CASSFRQSGASSYNEQFF. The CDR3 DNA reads TGTGCCAGCAGCTTCAGACAGTCTGGGGCCTCCTCCTACAATGAGCAGTTCTTC.

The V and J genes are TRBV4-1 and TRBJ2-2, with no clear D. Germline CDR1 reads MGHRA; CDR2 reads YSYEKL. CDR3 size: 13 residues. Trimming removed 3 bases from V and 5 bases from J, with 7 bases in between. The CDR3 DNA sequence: TGCGCCAGCAGCCACCTCCTAACCGGGGAGCTGTTTTTT. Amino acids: CASSHLLTGELFF.

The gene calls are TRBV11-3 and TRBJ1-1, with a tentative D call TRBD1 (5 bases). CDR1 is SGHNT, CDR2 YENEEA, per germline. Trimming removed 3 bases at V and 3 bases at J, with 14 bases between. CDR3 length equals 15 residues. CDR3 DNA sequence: TGTGCCAGCAGCTTGGGAGGGACTAGAGACACTGAAGCTTTCTTT. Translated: CASSLGGTRDTEAFF.

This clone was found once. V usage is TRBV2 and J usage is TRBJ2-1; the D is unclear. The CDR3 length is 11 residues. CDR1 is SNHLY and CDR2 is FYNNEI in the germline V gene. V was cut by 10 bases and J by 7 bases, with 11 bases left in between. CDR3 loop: CATSLWNEQFF. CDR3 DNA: TGTGCCACCTCCTTATGGAATGAGCAGTTCTTC.

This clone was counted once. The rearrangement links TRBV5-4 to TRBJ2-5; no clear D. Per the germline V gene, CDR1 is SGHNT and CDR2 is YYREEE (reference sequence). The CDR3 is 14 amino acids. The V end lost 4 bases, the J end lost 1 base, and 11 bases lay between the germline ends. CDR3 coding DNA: TGTGCCAGCAGCACACCGGTTACCCAAGAGACCCAGTACTTC. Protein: CASSTPVTQETQYF. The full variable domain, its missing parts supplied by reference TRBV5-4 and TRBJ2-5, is ETGVTQSPTHLIKTRGQQVTLRCSSQSGHNTVSWYQQALGQGPQFIFQYYREEENGRGNFPPRFSGLQFPNYSSELNVNALELDDSALYLCASSTPVTQETQYFGPGTRLLVL.

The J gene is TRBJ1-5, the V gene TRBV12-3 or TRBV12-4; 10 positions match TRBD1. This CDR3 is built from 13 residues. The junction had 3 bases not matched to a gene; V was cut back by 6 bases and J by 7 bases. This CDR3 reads CASSPGQGQPQHF. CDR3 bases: TGTGCCAGCAGCCCGGGACAGGGGCAGCCCCAGCATTTT.

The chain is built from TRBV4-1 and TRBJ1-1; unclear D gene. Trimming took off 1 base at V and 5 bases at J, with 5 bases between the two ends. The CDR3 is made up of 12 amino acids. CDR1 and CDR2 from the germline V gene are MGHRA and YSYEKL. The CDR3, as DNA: TGCGCCAGCAGCCAAGCCGAGACTGAAGCTTTCTTT. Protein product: CASSQAETEAFF.

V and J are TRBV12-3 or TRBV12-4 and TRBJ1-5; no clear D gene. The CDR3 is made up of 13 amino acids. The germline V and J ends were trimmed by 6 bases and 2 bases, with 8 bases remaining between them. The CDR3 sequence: CASSRAGNQPQHF. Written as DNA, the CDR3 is TGTGCCAGCAGCCGCGCGGGCAATCAGCCCCAGCATTTT.

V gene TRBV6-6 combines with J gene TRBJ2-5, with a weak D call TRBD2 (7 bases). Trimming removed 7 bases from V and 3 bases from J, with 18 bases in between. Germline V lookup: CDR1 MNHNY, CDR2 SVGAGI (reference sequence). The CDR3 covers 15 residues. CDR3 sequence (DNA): TGTGCCAGCACTTCCCCCAAAGGGGGGGAAGAGACCCAGTACTTC. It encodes CASTSPKGGEETQYF.

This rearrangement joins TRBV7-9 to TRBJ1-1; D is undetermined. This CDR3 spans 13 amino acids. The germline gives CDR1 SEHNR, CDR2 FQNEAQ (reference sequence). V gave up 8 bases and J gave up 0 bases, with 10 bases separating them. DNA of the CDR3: TGTGCCAGCTGGAATTCCATGAACACTGAAGCTTTCTTT. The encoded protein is CASWNSMNTEAFF. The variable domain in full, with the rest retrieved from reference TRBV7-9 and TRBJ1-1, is DTGVSQNPRHKITKRGQNVTFRCDPISEHNRLYWYRQTLGQGPEFLTYFQNEAQLEKSRLLSDRFSAERPKGSFSTLEIQRTEQGDSAMYLCASWNSMNTEAFFGQGTRLTVV.

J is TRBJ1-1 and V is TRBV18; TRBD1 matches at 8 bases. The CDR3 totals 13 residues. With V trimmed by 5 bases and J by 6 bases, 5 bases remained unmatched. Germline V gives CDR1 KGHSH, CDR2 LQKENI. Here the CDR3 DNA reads TGTGCCAGCTCAACGGACAGGGTCTCTGAAGCTTTCTTT. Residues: CASSTDRVSEAFF.

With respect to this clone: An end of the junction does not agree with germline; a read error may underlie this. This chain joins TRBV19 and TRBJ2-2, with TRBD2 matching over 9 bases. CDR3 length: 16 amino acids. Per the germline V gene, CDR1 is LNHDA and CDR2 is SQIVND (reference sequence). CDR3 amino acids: CAGSMWRGGDTGELFF. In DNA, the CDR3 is TGTGCCGGTAGTATGTGGCGGGGGGGCGACACCGGGGAGCTGTTTTTT.

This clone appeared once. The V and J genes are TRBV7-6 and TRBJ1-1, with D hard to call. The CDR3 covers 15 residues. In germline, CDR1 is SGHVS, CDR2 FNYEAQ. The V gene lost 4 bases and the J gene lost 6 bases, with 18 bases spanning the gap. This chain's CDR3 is CASSSGPVPVAEAFF. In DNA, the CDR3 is TGTGCCAGCAGCTCAGGACCGGTCCCGGTCGCTGAAGCTTTCTTT.

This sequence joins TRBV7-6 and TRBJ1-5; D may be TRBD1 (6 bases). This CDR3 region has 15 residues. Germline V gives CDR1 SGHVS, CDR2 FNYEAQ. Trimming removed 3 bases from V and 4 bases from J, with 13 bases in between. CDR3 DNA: TGTGCCAGCAGCTTGACAGGTTTCGGGAATCAGCCCCAGCATTTT. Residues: CASSLTGFGNQPQHF.